This T cell receptor beta chain was captured by sequencing in a study of T cell responses to AZD1222 COVID-19 vaccine. Study-wide points: Sampled repertoires all dated from after the peak T cell response. CD4 TCRs linked to vaccination spanned spike, dominating at 160-218 and 743-854.

V gave up 0 bases and J gave up 0 bases, with 7 bases separating them. The CDR3 runs 16 residues. Per the germline V gene, CDR1 is SGHKS and CDR2 is YYEKEE (reference sequence). Concerning this clone: As yet, its antigen is unknown.

Some clones are missing from TCRdb's copy, which holds only in-frame ones; the method was immunoSEQ multiplex PCR. Among about 150,000 clones listed, approximately 86% were seen once. The rearrangement joins TRBV5-5 to TRBJ2-6, with D unresolved. The receptor was derived from an adult who had recovered from COVID-19. The sample in question was peripheral blood, obtained after recovery from COVID-19. CDR3 residues: CASSLESVSGANVLTF. The CDR3 region has the DNA TGTGCCAGCAGCTTGGAGTCGGTCTCTGGGGCCAACGTCCTGACTTTC.